One and the same sample provided the 23 T cell receptor beta chains below, sequenced in a study of beta chain features in type 1 diabetes. cDNA synthesis used the whole RNA isolate, giving expressed TCRB sequences. This table comes from immunoSEQ multiplex PCR, and its TCRdb copy is limited to in-frame clones, with some not included. The table shows about 740,000 clones, with 13% occurring only once. Study-wide points: Shortening that was moderate but significant affected the TCRB CDR3s of Type 1 diabetes patients in all four CD4+ subsets.

Their antigens are not known. The sequenced sample consisted of naive CD4+ T cells from blood. Receptor source: a man aged 18-30 years with type 1 diabetes.

The chain uses TRBV4-1 and TRBJ2-7, with 11 bases lining up with TRBD1. The V segment lost 4 bases and the J segment 4 bases; nucleotides outside the gene matches: 6. CDR1 is MGHRA and CDR2 is YSYEKL in the germline V gene. The length of the CDR3 is 15 residues. The CDR3 DNA sequence: TGCGCCAGCAGCCCCGGACAGGGGGCTAAATACGAGCAGTACTTC. Translated: CASSPGQGAKYEQYF.

The table lists this clone with a few counts. The rearrangement joins TRBV7-7 to TRBJ2-5; D gene ambiguous. V lost 1 base, J lost 1 base, and 7 bases lay in between. The CDR3 has 14 amino acids. From germline, CDR1 is SSHAT and CDR2 FNYEAQ (reference sequence). The CDR3 protein is CASSLVASQETQYF. The CDR3 DNA is TGTGCCAGCAGCTTAGTGGCCAGCCAAGAGACCCAGTACTTC.

The chain links TRBV7-9 to TRBJ2-7; no definite D call. V lost 5 bases, J lost 3 bases, and 8 bases lay in between. This CDR3 has 12 residues. Germline CDR1 SEHNR, CDR2 FQNEAQ (reference sequence). In DNA form, the CDR3 reads TGTGCCAGCAGCGATGCATACTACGAGCAGTACTTC. Translation gives CASSDAYYEQYF. The full variable domain, in which reference TRBV7-9 and TRBJ2-7 provide the parts outside the CDR3, is DTGVSQNPRHKITKRGQNVTFRCDPISEHNRLYWYRQTLGQGPEFLTYFQNEAQLEKSRLLSDRFSAERPKGSFSTLEIQRTEQGDSAMYLCASSDAYYEQYFGPGTRLTVT.

The J gene is TRBJ1-1, the V gene TRBV10-3, with D maybe TRBD1 (5 bases). The CDR3 is 14 amino acids. The germline gives CDR1 ENHRY, CDR2 SYGVKD. With 0 bases removed from V and 6 bases from J, the gap between germline ends came to 11 bases. DNA for the CDR3: TGTGCCATCAGTGAGTCGCGGCAGGGCTCTGAAGCTTTCTTT. Its translation is CAISESRQGSEAFF.

The chain recombines TRBV5-8 with TRBJ2-5; D unclear. V lost 2 bases, J lost 4 bases, and 12 bases lay in between. CDR1 and CDR2 (germline): SGHTS, YDEGEE. The CDR3 contains 14 residues. In nucleotides, the CDR3 is TGTGCCAGCAGCTTCAGACCGACCGCAGAGACCCAGTACTTC. Translated, it gives CASSFRPTAETQYF.

This clone appeared a few times. V gene TRBV30 combines with J gene TRBJ1-6, with D unclear. This CDR3 is 12 amino acids long. Germline V gene lookup returns CDR1 GTSNPN and CDR2 SVGIG (reference sequence). The V and J ends lost 1 base and 9 bases respectively, with 7 bases between them. In DNA, the CDR3 is TGTGCCTGGAGTGCGGTCAGTTCACCCCTCCACTTT. Residues: CAWSAVSSPLHF.

This clone was observed a few times. V is TRBV5-1 and J is TRBJ1-6; a weak D match, TRBD1 (5 bases). Germline V CDR1 and CDR2: SGHRS, YFSETQ. The V end lost 3 bases, the J end lost 6 bases, and 10 bases lay between the germline ends. The CDR3 is 14 residues long. CDR3 protein: CASSWDDINSPLHF. Here the CDR3 DNA reads TGCGCCAGCAGCTGGGACGACATTAATTCACCCCTCCACTTT. The complete variable domain, with remaining parts taken from reference TRBV5-1 and TRBJ1-6, reads KAGVTQTPRYLIKTRGQQVTLSCSPISGHRSVSWYQQTPGQGLQFLFEYFSETQRNKGNFPGRFSGRQFSNSRSEMNVSTLELGDSALYLCASSWDDINSPLHFGNGTRLTVT.

This chain connects TRBV5-4 to TRBJ2-6; possibly TRBD1 for D (5 bases). Germline V gives CDR1 SGHNT, CDR2 YYREEE (reference sequence). This CDR3 is 16 amino acids long. With 2 bases removed from V and 4 bases from J, the gap between germline ends came to 13 bases. The CDR3 nucleotides read TGTGCCAGCAGCTTTACCTCAGGGTTGGGGGCCAACGTCCTGACTTTC. Translating it yields CASSFTSGLGANVLTF.

As DNA, the CDR3 is TGTGCCAGCAGCCAAGAGACAGGGGTAGATACGCAGTATTTT. The encoded protein is CASSQETGVDTQYF. The rearrangement joins TRBV4-2 to TRBJ2-3; TRBD1 matches at 8 bases. The CDR3 loop spans 14 amino acids. The J segment lost 5 bases and the V segment lost 0 bases, leaving 1 base of the junction unmatched. Germline assignment: CDR1 LGHNA and CDR2 YNFKEQ.

This clone was detected only a few times. This sequence joins TRBV13 and TRBJ2-3; TRBD2 is a possible D gene (6 bases). This CDR3 is built from 14 residues. Germline V gene sequence: CDR1 PRHDT, CDR2 FYEKMQ (reference sequence). Trimming removed 5 bases at V and 10 bases at J, with 19 bases between. In DNA form, the CDR3 reads TGTGCCAGCAGCCGCCGGTCCACCGGGGAGGCGCAGTATTTT. Translating it yields CASSRRSTGEAQYF.

This sequence joins TRBV30 and TRBJ1-5, with TRBD1 matching over 10 bases. V lost 4 bases to trimming and J lost 3 bases; unmatched junction nucleotides: 6. The CDR3 totals 15 residues. CDR1 and CDR2 (germline): GTSNPN, SVGIG (reference sequence). The CDR3 spells CAWNTGQGHNQPQHF. In DNA, the CDR3 is TGTGCCTGGAACACGGGACAGGGGCACAATCAGCCCCAGCATTTT.

V and J are TRBV18 and TRBJ1-1; TRBD1 aligns across 10 bases. The CDR3 length is 15 residues. CDR1 and CDR2 (germline): KGHSH, LQKENI. The V and J ends lost 3 bases and 4 bases, in that order; junction bases with no gene match: 5. CDR3 DNA sequence: TGTGCCAGCTCACCTTATCGGGACAGGGGCACTGAAGCTTTCTTT. The encoded protein is CASSPYRDRGTEAFF.

The CDR3, as DNA: TGTGCCAGCGCCGGCACCGGGGAGCTGTTTTTT. Its translation: CASAGTGELFF. The chain carries TRBV28 and TRBJ2-2; D gene unclear. The CDR3 has 11 residues. V lost 8 bases to trimming and J lost 4 bases, with 5 bases between them. The germline V gene has CDR1 MDHEN and CDR2 SYDVKM.

This clone was detected a few times. The gene calls are TRBV20-1 and TRBJ1-1; D gene ambiguous. CDR1 and CDR2 (germline): DFQATT, SNEGSKA (reference sequence). CDR3 length: 11 amino acids. Between the trimmed V and J ends, which lost 4 bases and 6 bases, there was a span of 9 bases. CDR3 in amino acids: CSAKASAEAFF. For the CDR3, the DNA is TGCAGTGCTAAGGCAAGCGCTGAAGCTTTCTTT.

This clone has just a few counts. The gene calls are TRBV6-1 and TRBJ1-6; unclear D gene. V lost 3 bases and J lost 8, with 11 bases in between. CDR3 length equals 14 residues. Germline V lookup: CDR1 MNHNS, CDR2 SASEGT. CDR3 bases: TGTGCCAGCAGTGAGAGACGTTTGGATTCACCCCTCCACTTT. The encoded protein is CASSERRLDSPLHF.

Points on this clone: Other nucleotide sequences in the sample specify the same CDR3. The V gene is TRBV7-2, the J gene TRBJ2-1; D is possibly TRBD1 (5 bases). In germline, CDR1 is SGHTA, CDR2 FQGNSA. This CDR3 has 13 residues. V was pared by 1 base and J by 5 bases, with 6 bases between. This chain's CDR3 is CASSLGQNNEQFF. For the CDR3, the DNA is TGTGCCAGCAGCTTAGGACAGAACAATGAGCAGTTCTTC. Variable domain in full (rest from reference TRBV7-2 and TRBJ2-1): GAGVSQSPSNKVTEKGKDVELRCDPISGHTALYWYRQSLGQGLEFLIYFQGNSAPDKSGLPSDRFSAERTGGSVSTLTIQRTQQEDSAVYLCASSLGQNNEQFFGPGTRLTVL.

This chain joins TRBV5-1 and TRBJ2-1; 8 bases agree with TRBD1. CDR1 SGHRS and CDR2 YFSETQ come from the germline V gene. J was trimmed by 7 bases and V by 4 bases; bases with no gene match: 7. The CDR3 is 14 amino acids. The CDR3 region is CASSPRTGRNEQFF. The DNA for the CDR3 is TGCGCCAGCAGCCCTAGGACAGGGAGGAATGAGCAGTTCTTC.

The chain couples TRBV7-2 to TRBJ2-2; no firm D call. Deletions cut 4 bases from V and 6 bases from J, with 12 bases between. The V gene's germline CDR1 is SGHTA and CDR2 FQGNSA. The CDR3 is 14 amino acids. The CDR3 here is CASSSRGWPGELFF. The CDR3 nucleotides are TGTGCCAGCAGCTCACGCGGTTGGCCCGGGGAGCTGTTTTTT.

The DNA for the CDR3 is TGCGCCACTTCAGGGACTAGCGGGGTGGATACGCAGTATTTT. As protein: CATSGTSGVDTQYF. This chain connects TRBV5-1 to TRBJ2-3; 13 bases match TRBD2. The V gene end was trimmed by 9 bases and the J gene end by 6 bases; junction bases not matched to a gene: 7. The germline CDR1 and CDR2 sequences are SGHRS and YFSETQ. There are 14 residues in the CDR3.

This clone has only a few counts. The chain is built from TRBV6-5 and TRBJ1-2; maybe TRBD1 (6 bases). Between the trimmed V and J ends, which lost 6 bases and 7 bases, there was a span of 15 bases. The CDR3 has 13 amino acids. CDR1 and CDR2 from the germline V gene are MNHEY and SVGAGI. CDR3 residues: CASSLQGFGGYTF. CDR3 nucleotide sequence: TGTGCCAGCAGCCTACAGGGATTTGGTGGCTACACCTTC.

The rearrangement links TRBV7-9 to TRBJ2-7, with D possibly TRBD1 on 6 matching bases. The CDR3 consists of 17 residues. Deletions cut 7 bases from V and 4 bases from J, with 26 bases between. Looked up from germline, CDR1 is SEHNR and CDR2 is FQNEAQ (reference sequence). The CDR3 DNA sequence: TGTGCCAGCACCCCCACCTGGACAGAAGATATAGTGTACGAGCAGTACTTC. It translates to CASTPTWTEDIVYEQYF.

This rearrangement joins TRBV30 to TRBJ1-1, with D perhaps TRBD1 (6 bases). The germline gives CDR1 GTSNPN, CDR2 SVGIG (reference sequence). V shed 4 bases and J shed 7 bases, with 16 bases lying between them. This CDR3 has 13 amino acids. CDR3 nucleotide sequence: TGTGCCTGGACCACAGGGCCCTACAGTGAAGCTTTCTTT. It is translated as CAWTTGPYSEAFF.

This clone has a handful of counts. This chain connects TRBV14 to TRBJ1-6, with 7 bases lining up with TRBD1. Germline assignment: CDR1 SGHDN and CDR2 FVKESK. With 5 bases clipped from V and 7 bases from J, the junction kept 5 bases outside the gene matches. The CDR3 has 14 residues. The CDR3 here is CASSWTGRNSPLHF. DNA of the CDR3: TGTGCCAGCAGCTGGACAGGCCGCAATTCACCCCTCCACTTT. Full variable domain (rest looked up from reference TRBV14 and TRBJ1-6): EAGVTQFPSHSVIEKGQTVTLRCDPISGHDNLYWYRRVMGKEIKFLLHFVKESKQDESGMPNNRFLAERTGGTYSTLKVQPAELEDSGVYFCASSWTGRNSPLHFGNGTRLTVT.